What follows is one T cell receptor (beta chain) and its context. The antigen remains unidentified. The record originates from a study of response to subunit inactivated influenza vaccine. Findings and limits, study-wide: Authors suggested few new T cells are recruited by each seasonal influenza vaccination.

TCRdb reanalysed the RT-PCR reads using MiXCR and keeps one entry per CDR3 protein. The sample carries about 540,000 distinct CDR3 sequences, 14% recorded once. Material: PBMCs from blood, obtained about 12 days after vaccination. This clonotype originated in a man between 45 and 60 years old who received an inactivated influenza vaccine.

The CDR3: CATQGPTEAFF. CDR3 DNA: TGTGCTACGCAAGGCCCGACTGAAGCTTTCTTT. This chain links TRBV6-5 with TRBJ1-1; D is unresolved. This CDR3 spans 11 amino acids. CDR1 and CDR2 (germline): MNHEY, SVGAGI.